The entry that follows covers one TCR beta chain sequence. What it binds is unknown. The sample comes from a study of regulatory and conventional T cells in RAG deficiency. Findings and caveats of the study: Omenn patients showed >75% Treg-Tconv overlap and shorter CDR3 lengths. Compared with controls, unique Treg TCR beta sequences dropped around 100-fold in Omenn syndrome and CID/AS.

This table comes from immunoSEQ multiplex PCR, and its TCRdb copy is limited to in-frame clones, with some not included. The data contain 34,000 or so clones, approximately 91% of them singletons. CDR1 SNHLY and CDR2 FYNNEI come from the germline V gene. Trimming removed 9 bases from V and 3 bases from J, with 17 bases in between. The CDR3 loop spans 14 amino acids. The sample also formed part of further work on regulatory T cells. Per that paper: Primers: 52 TRBV forward and 13 TRBJ reverse. In patients, unique TRB V-J pairs were restricted and V/J usage skewed, especially in Tregs.

Sequenced material: CD8+ T cells sorted from blood. The clonotype was recovered from a human donor in good health. The V call is TRBV2, the J call TRBJ2-5, with D tentatively TRBD2 (6 bases). The CDR3 sequence is CARTVGLSKETQYF. The DNA of the CDR3 is TGTGCCAGAACTGTGGGACTTTCAAAAGAGACCCAGTACTTC.